This T cell receptor (beta chain) was recorded in a study of monozygotic twins with cystic fibrosis. Points from the study as a whole: J usage was most co-twin-similar in 8 of 16 pairs, V in 13. Monozygotic CF twins shared more identical nucleotide clonotypes than unrelated patients. Age, concordance and disease severity did not associate with shared CDR3 numbers. Low clonality (median about 0.0095) suggested a mostly naive repertoire.

Method: immunoSEQ multiplex PCR; TCRdb's copy keeps in-frame clones and lacks some. Of about 9,100 clones listed, roughly nine tenths were seen once; the top ten hold 5% to 7%. This clone was seen only once. Its antigen is currently unknown. This receptor was obtained from a boy younger than 10 with cystic fibrosis. The sequencing sample was made of blood.

The CDR3, as DNA: TGTGCCAGCAGCAGCAAATTAATCGGGACACCCTTGCAAGAGACCCAGTACTTC. This sequence encodes CASSSKLIGTPLQETQYF. The J gene is TRBJ2-5, the V gene TRBV7-8; D is perhaps TRBD1 (6 bases). V was clipped by 5 bases and J by 2 bases, with 24 bases between them. Germline V lookup: CDR1 SGHVS, CDR2 FQNEAQ. The CDR3 has 18 residues.